These 15 T cell receptor beta chains came from one sample sequenced in a study of shared clonotypes between healthy human individuals. Assay used: immunoSEQ multiplex PCR; TCRdb lists only in-frame clones, some missing. The repertoire has 2 million to 2.5 million clones, 80% to 95% of them found once; the top ten carry 0.37%. The specimen was naive CD4+ T cells from PBMCs. This sample's subset: CD45RA+ positively selected. Receptors originate from a young man in good health. Some clones in this sample may be carry-over from other donors' samples.

This clone was found a few times. The rearrangement joins TRBV4-1 to TRBJ1-5; D unresolved. V was pared by 2 bases and J by 5 bases, with 10 bases between. The CDR3 totals 14 residues. From germline, CDR1 is MGHRA and CDR2 YSYEKL. The CDR3: CASSQTEMDQPQHF. The CDR3 DNA is TGCGCCAGCAGCCAAACAGAGATGGATCAGCCCCAGCATTTT.

CDR3 DNA sequence: TGTGCCAGCAGTCATAGCGGGAGGGTAAGCACAGATACGCAGTATTTT. The encoded protein is CASSHSGRVSTDTQYF. The V and J genes are TRBV28 and TRBJ2-3; 11 bases align to TRBD2. Per germline, CDR1 MDHEN and CDR2 SYDVKM. With 5 bases clipped from V and 0 bases from J, the junction kept 4 bases outside the gene matches. This CDR3 has 16 residues. Variable domain in full (rest from reference TRBV28 and TRBJ2-3): DVKVTQSSRYLVKRTGEKVFLECVQDMDHENMFWYRQDPGLGLRLIYFSYDVKMKEKGDIPEGYSVSREKKERFSLILESASTNQTSMYLCASSHSGRVSTDTQYFGPGTRLTVL.

This clone was seen only a few times. This chain links TRBV19 with TRBJ1-4; D is uncertain. This CDR3 has 16 amino acids. Trimming removed 1 base at V and 0 bases at J, with 9 bases between. Germline V gives CDR1 LNHDA, CDR2 SQIVND (reference sequence). The CDR3 bases are TGTGCCAGTAGTATAGGGACGACTGCAACTAATGAAAAACTGTTTTTT. This codes for CASSIGTTATNEKLFF.

This sequence joins TRBV30 and TRBJ2-7; the match to TRBD2 covers 10 bases. There are 13 residues in the CDR3. Losses at the gene ends were 4 bases for V and 5 bases for J; bases not matched to a gene: 5. Germline V gene sequence: CDR1 GTSNPN, CDR2 SVGIG (reference sequence). The CDR3 region has the DNA TGTGCCTGGATCAGCGGGAGGGCAAACGAGCAGTACTTC. This sequence encodes CAWISGRANEQYF.

The chain carries TRBV9 and TRBJ2-2, with D possibly TRBD2 on 5 matching bases. With 2 bases removed from V and 2 bases from J, the gap between germline ends came to 16 bases. Germline V CDR1 and CDR2: SGDLS, YYNGEE. The CDR3 loop spans 17 amino acids. CDR3 region: CASSVSSSGINTGELFF. CDR3 in DNA: TGTGCCAGCAGCGTTTCGTCGTCCGGGATCAACACCGGGGAGCTGTTTTTT.

In DNA, the CDR3 is TGTGCCAGCAGTTACAGGGACTTGGGAGGGGGCTACACCTTC. Translating gives CASSYRDLGGGYTF. The gene calls are TRBV6-5 and TRBJ1-2; possibly TRBD1 for D (5 bases). The CDR3 extends over 14 amino acids. CDR1 and CDR2 (germline): MNHEY, SVGAGI. Trimming stripped 2 bases from V and 8 bases from J, with 15 bases between.

The chain uses TRBV7-2 and TRBJ2-7, with unresolved D. CDR1 and CDR2 from the germline V gene are SGHTA and FQGNSA. Trimming stripped 0 bases from V and 2 bases from J, with 11 bases between. This CDR3 is 15 amino acids long. CDR3 sequence: CASSLAGRSAYEQYF. CDR3 sequence (DNA): TGTGCCAGCAGCTTAGCGGGCAGGTCGGCCTACGAGCAGTACTTC.

The chain uses TRBV18 and TRBJ2-6; TRBD1 aligns across 8 bases. Germline V gives CDR1 KGHSH, CDR2 LQKENI. This CDR3 spans 14 amino acids. The V and J ends lost 5 bases and 6 bases, in that order; junction bases with no gene match: 3. CDR3 sequence: CASSWTGLANVLTF. CDR3 nucleotide sequence: TGTGCCAGCTCATGGACAGGGTTGGCCAACGTCCTGACTTTC.

The CDR3 coding sequence is TGTGCCAGTAGTATTCCAGGGGGCGTTTCCAATGAGCAGTTCTTC. This gives the protein CASSIPGGVSNEQFF. The V and J genes are TRBV19 and TRBJ2-1; 8 bases line up with TRBD1. J gave up 6 bases and V 3 bases, and 7 bases lay outside the gene matches. Germline V CDR1 and CDR2: LNHDA, SQIVND (reference sequence). The CDR3 extends over 15 amino acids.

V gene TRBV6-5 combines with J gene TRBJ2-5; 8 bases agree with TRBD2. The J call is uncertain, as TRBJ2-7 better fits the DNA end. This CDR3 contains 13 residues. Germline lookup yields CDR1 MNHEY and CDR2 SVGAGI. In DNA, the CDR3 is TGTGCCAGCCAAGCGGGAGCTCGCTACGAGCAGTACTTC. Its protein product is CASQAGARYEQYF.

The V and J genes are TRBV19 and TRBJ2-7; D is unresolved. The CDR3 is 11 residues long. The germline gives CDR1 LNHDA, CDR2 SQIVND (reference sequence). Trimming shortened V by 10 bases and J by 4 bases, and 11 bases separated the two germline ends. Written as DNA, the CDR3 is TGTGCCACCACAGATAGATACGAGCAGTACTTC. It is translated as CATTDRYEQYF. Complete variable domain (other parts from reference TRBV19 and TRBJ2-7): DGGITQSPKYLFRKEGQNVTLSCEQNLNHDAMYWYRQDPGQGLRLIYYSQIVNDFQKGDIAEGYSVSREKKESFPLTVTSAQKNPTAFYLCATTDRYEQYFGPGTRLTVT.

The V call is TRBV14, the J call TRBJ2-2, with D perhaps TRBD1 (5 bases). There are 13 residues in the CDR3. Germline CDR1 and CDR2: SGHDN and FVKESK. The V gene lost 1 base and the J gene lost 8 bases, with 8 bases spanning the gap. The CDR3 nucleotides read TGTGCCAGCAGCCAAGTCAGGGCTGGGGAGCTGTTTTTT. It encodes CASSQVRAGELFF.

This chain links TRBV6-5 with TRBJ2-2; D uncertain. CDR3 length equals 14 residues. Germline CDR1 reads MNHEY; CDR2 reads SVGAGI. Trimming shortened V by 2 bases and J by 5 bases, and 9 bases separated the two germline ends. The chain's CDR3 is CASSYELRTGELFF. For the CDR3, the DNA is TGTGCCAGCAGTTACGAGCTGCGGACCGGGGAGCTGTTTTTT.

V is TRBV14 and J is TRBJ2-7, with a possible D match to TRBD2 (5 bases). Trimming left V 4 bases short and J 7 bases short, with 14 bases between. Germline CDR1 is SGHDN and CDR2 is FVKESK. The CDR3 totals 13 residues. The CDR3 sequence is CASSLSRSGEQYF. In DNA, the CDR3 is TGTGCCAGCAGCCTATCACGCTCGGGGGAGCAGTACTTC.

The rearrangement links TRBV19 to TRBJ1-1; TRBD1 matches 7 bases. Losses at the gene ends were 5 bases for V and 6 bases for J; bases not matched to a gene: 6. This CDR3 has 13 amino acids. Germline V gives CDR1 LNHDA, CDR2 SQIVND (reference sequence). CDR3 nucleotide sequence: TGTGCCAGTAGTTCGACAGGGCAGGCTGAAGCTTTCTTT. Protein product: CASSSTGQAEAFF.